This is a list of T cell receptor beta chains from one sample in a study of graft-versus-host responses after intestinal transplantation. Method: immunoSEQ multiplex PCR; TCRdb's copy keeps in-frame clones and lacks some. The sample records about 97,000 clones, 85% to 95% being singletons. For these TCRs, the target antigens are not known. The source was unstimulated CD8+ T cells sorted from spleen or lymph node cells, collected before transplant. The receptors stem from a human donor who was the organ donor for an intestinal transplant. Both conserved end residues are part of each CDR3. A D gene is named only where the DNA matches it firmly. Size is stated for part of the rows, as once, few or many counts, or as a class when the clone is expanded.

length	V	J	D	size	CDR3	DNA
18	TRBV4-1	TRBJ2-3	.	.	CASRSWDGGLGHTDTQYF	TGCGCCAGCAGGTCCTGGGACGGAGGGTTAGGCCACACAGATACGCAGTATTTT
13	TRBV4-1	TRBJ2-7	.	.	CASSQGASWEQYF	TGCGCCAGCAGCCAAGGTGCTAGCTGGGAGCAGTACTTC
16	TRBV9	TRBJ2-7	TRBD2	.	CASSSRLDGRDYEQYF	TGTGCCAGCAGCTCCCGGCTAGACGGGAGGGACTACGAGCAGTACTTC
14	TRBV9	TRBJ1-2	.	.	CASRRIQGDYGYTF	TGTGCCAGCAGGAGAATCCAAGGGGACTATGGCTACACCTTC
14	TRBV19	TRBJ2-1	.	.	CASAGSSSYNEQFF	TGTGCCAGCGCCGGGAGTTCGTCCTACAATGAGCAGTTCTTC
15	TRBV5-1	TRBJ2-5	TRBD1	few	CASSLSEGGPETQYF	TGCGCCAGCAGCTTGTCGGAAGGGGGCCCAGAGACCCAGTACTTC
13	TRBV15	TRBJ2-1	.	.	CATSTKLFREQFF	TGTGCCACCAGCACAAAACTTTTCAGGGAGCAGTTCTTC
14	TRBV5-6	TRBJ1-4	.	.	CASSEVPTNEKLFF	TGTGCCAGCAGCGAGGTCCCTACTAATGAAAAACTGTTTTTT
15	TRBV5-1	TRBJ2-3	TRBD2	.	CASRLTSGKTDTQYF	TGCGCCAGCAGGTTGACTAGCGGGAAGACAGATACGCAGTATTTT
12	TRBV19	TRBJ1-1	.	once	CASSIDGFEAFF	TGTGCCAGTAGTATAGACGGGTTTGAAGCTTTCTTT
13	TRBV6-5	TRBJ1-2	TRBD1	few	CASSLGGDYGYTF	TGTGCCAGCAGCCTAGGGGGCGACTATGGCTACACCTTC
18	TRBV30	TRBJ2-2	TRBD2	.	CAWIGSRERETNTGELFF	TGTGCCTGGATAGGCTCGAGGGAGCGGGAGACGAACACCGGGGAGCTGTTTTTT